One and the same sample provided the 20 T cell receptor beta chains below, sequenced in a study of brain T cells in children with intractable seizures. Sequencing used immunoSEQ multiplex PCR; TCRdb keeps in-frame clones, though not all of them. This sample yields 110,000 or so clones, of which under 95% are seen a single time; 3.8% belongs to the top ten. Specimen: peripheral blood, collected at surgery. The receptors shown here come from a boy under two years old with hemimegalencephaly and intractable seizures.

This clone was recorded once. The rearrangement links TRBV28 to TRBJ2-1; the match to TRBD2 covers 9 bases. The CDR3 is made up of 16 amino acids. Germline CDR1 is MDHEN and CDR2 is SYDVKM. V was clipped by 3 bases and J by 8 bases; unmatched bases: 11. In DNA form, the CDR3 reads TGTGCCAGCAGTTTTATCGGCGGGAGGGCCAGGGATGAGCAGTTCTTC. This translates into CASSFIGGRARDEQFF.

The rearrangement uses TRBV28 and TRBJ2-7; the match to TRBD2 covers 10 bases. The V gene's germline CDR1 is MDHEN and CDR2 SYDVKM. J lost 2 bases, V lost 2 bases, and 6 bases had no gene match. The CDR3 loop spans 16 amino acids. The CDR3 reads CASSLNRLAGAYEQYF. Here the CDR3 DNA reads TGTGCCAGCAGTTTAAACCGGCTAGCGGGGGCCTACGAGCAGTACTTC.

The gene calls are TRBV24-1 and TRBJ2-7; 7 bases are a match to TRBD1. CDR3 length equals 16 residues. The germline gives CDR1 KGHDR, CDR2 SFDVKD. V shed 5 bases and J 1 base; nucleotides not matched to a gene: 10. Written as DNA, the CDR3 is TGTGCCACCAGTGTGGAAGGGGGCCCCTTGTCCTACGAGCAGTACTTC. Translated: CATSVEGGPLSYEQYF.

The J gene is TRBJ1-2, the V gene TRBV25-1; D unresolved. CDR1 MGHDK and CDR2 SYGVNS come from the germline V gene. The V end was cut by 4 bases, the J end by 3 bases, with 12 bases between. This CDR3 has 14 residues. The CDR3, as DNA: TGTGCCAGCAGTGTACGCTGGGATGACTATGGCTACACCTTC. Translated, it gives CASSVRWDDYGYTF.

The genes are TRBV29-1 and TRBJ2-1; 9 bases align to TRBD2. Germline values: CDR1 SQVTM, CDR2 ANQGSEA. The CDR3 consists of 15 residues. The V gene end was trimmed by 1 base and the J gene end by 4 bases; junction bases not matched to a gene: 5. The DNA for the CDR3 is TGCAGCGTTGAAGGCGGGAGGGACAAATACAATGAGCAGTTCTTC. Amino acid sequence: CSVEGGRDKYNEQFF.

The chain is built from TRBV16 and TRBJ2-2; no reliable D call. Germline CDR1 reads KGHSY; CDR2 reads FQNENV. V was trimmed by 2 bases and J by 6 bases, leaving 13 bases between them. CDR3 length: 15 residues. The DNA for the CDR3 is TGTGCCAGCAGCCAACACGATCCATTCCCCGGGGAGCTGTTTTTT. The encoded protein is CASSQHDPFPGELFF.

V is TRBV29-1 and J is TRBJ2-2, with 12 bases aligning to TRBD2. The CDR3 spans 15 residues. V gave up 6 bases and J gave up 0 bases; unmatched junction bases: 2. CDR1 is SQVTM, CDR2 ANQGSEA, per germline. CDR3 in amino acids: CSVRLAGANTGELFF. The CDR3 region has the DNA TGCAGCGTCAGACTAGCGGGAGCGAACACCGGGGAGCTGTTTTTT.

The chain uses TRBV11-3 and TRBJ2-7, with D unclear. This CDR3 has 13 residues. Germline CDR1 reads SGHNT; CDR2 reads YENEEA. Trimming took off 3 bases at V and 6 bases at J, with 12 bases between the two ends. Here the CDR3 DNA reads TGTGCCAGCAGCTTTCCCCCCCCCTCCGAGCAGTACTTC. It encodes CASSFPPPSEQYF.

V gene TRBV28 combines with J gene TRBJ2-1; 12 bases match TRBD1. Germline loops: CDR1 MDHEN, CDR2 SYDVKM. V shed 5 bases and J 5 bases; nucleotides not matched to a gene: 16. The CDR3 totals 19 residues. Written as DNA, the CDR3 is TGTGCCAGCAGTAACTCCCTCCGGGACAGGGGGCGCGTAAACAATGAGCAGTTCTTC. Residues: CASSNSLRDRGRVNNEQFF.

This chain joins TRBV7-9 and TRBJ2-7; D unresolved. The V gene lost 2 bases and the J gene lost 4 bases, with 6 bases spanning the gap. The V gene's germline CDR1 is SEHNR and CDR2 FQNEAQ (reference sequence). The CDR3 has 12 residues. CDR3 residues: CASSLPPYEQYF. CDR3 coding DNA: TGTGCCAGCAGCTTACCCCCTTACGAGCAGTACTTC.

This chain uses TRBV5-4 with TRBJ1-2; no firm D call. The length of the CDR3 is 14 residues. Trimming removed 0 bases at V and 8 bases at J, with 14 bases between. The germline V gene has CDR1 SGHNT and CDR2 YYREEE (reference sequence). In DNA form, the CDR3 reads TGTGCCAGCAGCTTGGAGTTGGGAGGTGAGGGCTACACCTTC. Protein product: CASSLELGGEGYTF.

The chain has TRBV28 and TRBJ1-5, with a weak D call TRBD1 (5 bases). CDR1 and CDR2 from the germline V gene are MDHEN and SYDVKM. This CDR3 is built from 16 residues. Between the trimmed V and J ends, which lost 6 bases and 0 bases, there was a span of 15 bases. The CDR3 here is CASRPQGRFSNQPQHF. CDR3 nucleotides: TGTGCCAGCAGGCCCCAGGGCCGCTTTAGCAATCAGCCCCAGCATTTT.

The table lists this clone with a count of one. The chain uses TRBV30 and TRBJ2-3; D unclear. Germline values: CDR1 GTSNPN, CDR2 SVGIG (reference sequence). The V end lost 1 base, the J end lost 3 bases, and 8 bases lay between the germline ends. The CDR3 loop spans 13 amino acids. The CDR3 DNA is TGTGCCTGGAGTGCCGGGCTGACAGATACGCAGTATTTT. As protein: CAWSAGLTDTQYF.

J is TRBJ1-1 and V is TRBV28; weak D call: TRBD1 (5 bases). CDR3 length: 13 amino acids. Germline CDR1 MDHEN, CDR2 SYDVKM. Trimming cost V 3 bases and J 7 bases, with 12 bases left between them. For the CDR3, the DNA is TGTGCCAGCAGTTTTTGGAGGGGCGTTGAAGCTTTCTTT. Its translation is CASSFWRGVEAFF.

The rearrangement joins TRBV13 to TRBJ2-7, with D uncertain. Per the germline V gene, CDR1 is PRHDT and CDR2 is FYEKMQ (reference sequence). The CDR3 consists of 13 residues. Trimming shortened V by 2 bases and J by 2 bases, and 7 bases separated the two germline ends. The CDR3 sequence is CASSLYTPYEQYF. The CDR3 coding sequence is TGTGCCAGCAGCTTATACACCCCCTACGAGCAGTACTTC.

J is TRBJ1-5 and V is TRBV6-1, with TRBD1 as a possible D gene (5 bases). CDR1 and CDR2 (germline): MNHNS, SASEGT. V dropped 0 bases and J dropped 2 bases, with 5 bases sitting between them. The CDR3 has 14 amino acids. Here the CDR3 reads CASSEAQGNQPQHF. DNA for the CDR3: TGTGCCAGCAGTGAAGCACAGGGCAATCAGCCCCAGCATTTT.

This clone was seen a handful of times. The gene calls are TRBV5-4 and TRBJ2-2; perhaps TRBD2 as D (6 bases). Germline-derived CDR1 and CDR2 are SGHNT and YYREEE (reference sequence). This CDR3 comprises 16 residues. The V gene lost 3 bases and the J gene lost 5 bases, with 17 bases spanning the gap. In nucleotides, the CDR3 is TGTGCCAGCAGCTGGATAGGGCTAGCGAGGACCGGGGAGCTGTTTTTT. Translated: CASSWIGLARTGELFF.

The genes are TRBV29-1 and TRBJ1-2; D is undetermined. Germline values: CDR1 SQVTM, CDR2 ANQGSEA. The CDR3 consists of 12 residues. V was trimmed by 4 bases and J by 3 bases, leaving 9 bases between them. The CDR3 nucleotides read TGCAGCGTTGTTCGTCGGGACTATGGCTACACCTTC. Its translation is CSVVRRDYGYTF.

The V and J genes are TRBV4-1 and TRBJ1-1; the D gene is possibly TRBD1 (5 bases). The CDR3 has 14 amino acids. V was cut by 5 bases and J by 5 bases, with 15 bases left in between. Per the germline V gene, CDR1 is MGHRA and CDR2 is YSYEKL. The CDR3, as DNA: TGCGCCAGCAGCTCAGGGCACGGTGGGACTGAAGCTTTCTTT. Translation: CASSSGHGGTEAFF.

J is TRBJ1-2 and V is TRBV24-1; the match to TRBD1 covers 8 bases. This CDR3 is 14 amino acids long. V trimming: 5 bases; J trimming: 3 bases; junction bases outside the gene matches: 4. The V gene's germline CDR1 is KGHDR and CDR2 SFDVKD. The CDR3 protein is CATSVPGQDYGYTF. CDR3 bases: TGTGCCACCAGTGTTCCGGGACAGGACTATGGCTACACCTTC.